This entry concerns a single T cell receptor (beta chain). Some clones are missing from TCRdb's copy, which holds only in-frame ones; the method was immunoSEQ multiplex PCR. The table lists 55,000 to 85,000 clones, roughly 91% of them singletons. This CDR3 is 13 amino acids long. CDR1 and CDR2 from the germline V gene are SGHKS and YYEKEE (reference sequence). The V segment lost 3 bases and the J segment 10 bases; nucleotides outside the gene matches: 5. This record belongs to a study of T cell changes during pregnancy in multiple sclerosis. This sequence joins TRBV5-5 and TRBJ2-1, with TRBD2 identical over 9 bases. The sample consisted of CD4+ T cells from peripheral blood mononuclear cells, taken after pregnancy. The TCR was taken from a female donor with multiple sclerosis, enrolled in a pregnancy study. The CDR3 DNA is TGTGCCAGCAGCTCGAATAGCGGGAGCGAGCAGTTCTTC. Amino acid sequence: CASSSNSGSEQFF.